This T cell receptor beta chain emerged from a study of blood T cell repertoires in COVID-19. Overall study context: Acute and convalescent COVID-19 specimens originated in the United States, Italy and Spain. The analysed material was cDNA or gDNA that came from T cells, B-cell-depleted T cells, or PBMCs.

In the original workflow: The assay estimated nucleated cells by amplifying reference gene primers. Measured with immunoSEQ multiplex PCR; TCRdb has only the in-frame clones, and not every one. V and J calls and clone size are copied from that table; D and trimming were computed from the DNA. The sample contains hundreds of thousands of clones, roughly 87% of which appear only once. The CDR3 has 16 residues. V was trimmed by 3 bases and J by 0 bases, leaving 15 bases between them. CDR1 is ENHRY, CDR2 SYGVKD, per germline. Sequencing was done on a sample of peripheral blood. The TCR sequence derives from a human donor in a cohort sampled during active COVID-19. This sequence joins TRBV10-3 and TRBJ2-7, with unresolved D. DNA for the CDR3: TGTGCCATCAGTGACCCTTCTTACATAAGCTCCTACGAGCAGTACTTC. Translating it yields CAISDPSYISSYEQYF.